The 28 T cell receptor beta chains listed next were all sequenced from one sample in a study of blood T cells in healthy people across ages. The second PCR ran roughly 6 to 11 cycles with a sample-barcoded 5' primer and J-beta primers. From the 5' RACE reads, TCRdb called clonotypes with MiXCR, one entry per CDR3 protein. The sample includes 650,000 to 1,000,000 distinct CDR3 sequences, about 46% seen only once; the top ten take around a sixth. Sequencing was done on a sample of blood. All receptors derive from a man older than 75 in good health.

A few counts support this clonotype. The chain uses TRBV10-3 and TRBJ2-7; 8 bases map to TRBD2. Germline lookup yields CDR1 ENHRY and CDR2 SYGVKD. The CDR3 has 16 residues. The ends lost 7 bases at V and 4 bases at J; junction bases unmatched: 15. The CDR3 region has the DNA TGTGCCATCAACCCTAGCGGGCGAGGGGAATTGTACGAGCAGTACTTC. Translated, it gives CAINPSGRGELYEQYF.

This clonotype was found a few times. The genes are TRBV7-2 and TRBJ1-1, with D tentatively TRBD1 (6 bases). The CDR3 sequence is 14 residues long. CDR1 and CDR2 from the germline V gene are SGHTA and FQGNSA. V lost 3 bases and J 2 bases, leaving 10 bases between the germline ends. Written as DNA, the CDR3 is TGTGCCAGCAGCTTCGTGGGACAAAACACTGAAGCTTTCTTT. Its protein product is CASSFVGQNTEAFF.

This sequence joins TRBV5-6 and TRBJ2-4; D is unclear. The germline V gene encodes CDR1 SGHDT and CDR2 YYEEEE. Between the trimmed V and J ends, which lost 0 bases and 6 bases, there was a span of 10 bases. The CDR3 is 14 residues long. CDR3 in amino acids: CASSLVAGINIQYF. As DNA, the CDR3 is TGTGCCAGCAGCTTGGTGGCAGGTATAAACATTCAGTACTTC.

In this sample, this clonotype turned up many times. The chain combines TRBV7-2 with TRBJ2-7; D not resolved. This CDR3 has 13 amino acids. V dropped 1 base and J dropped 0 bases, with 4 bases sitting between them. Germline-derived CDR1 and CDR2 are SGHTA and FQGNSA. The CDR3 spells CASSLVHSYEQYF. As DNA, the CDR3 is TGTGCCAGCAGCTTAGTCCACTCCTACGAGCAGTACTTC. Full variable domain (missing parts from reference TRBV7-2 and TRBJ2-7): GAGVSQSPSNKVTEKGKDVELRCDPISGHTALYWYRQSLGQGLEFLIYFQGNSAPDKSGLPSDRFSAERTGGSVSTLTIQRTQQEDSAVYLCASSLVHSYEQYFGPGTRLTVT.

The chain is built from TRBV5-1 and TRBJ2-4; 7 nucleotides line up with TRBD2. The J call is uncertain, as TRBJ2-5 better fits the DNA end. The CDR3 is made up of 16 amino acids. From germline, CDR1 is SGHRS and CDR2 YFSETQ. The CDR3 loop reads CASSQTGAGLQETQYF. The CDR3 nucleotides are TGCGCCAGCAGCCAGACTGGAGCGGGGCTTCAAGAGACCCAGTACTTC.

The V call is TRBV7-3, the J call TRBJ2-6; 8 nucleotides align to TRBD2. V was clipped by 5 bases and J by 0 bases; unmatched bases: 12. The CDR3 runs to 19 residues. The germline gives CDR1 SGHTA, CDR2 FQGTGA. The CDR3 spells CASSPTGSSGYSGANVLTF. The DNA of the CDR3 is TGTGCCAGCAGCCCGACTGGCTCTAGCGGGTACTCTGGGGCCAACGTCCTGACTTTC.

The chain carries TRBV13 and TRBJ2-7, with TRBD2 matching 9 bases. Germline lookup yields CDR1 PRHDT and CDR2 FYEKMQ (reference sequence). J gave up 7 bases and V 10 bases, and 17 bases lay outside the gene matches. The CDR3 is 15 residues long. For the CDR3, the DNA is TGTGCCACTGGGTCTAGCGGGACCTCCTACAATGAGCAGTACTTC. This gives the protein CATGSSGTSYNEQYF.

On this clonotype: Given a much more abundant clone one base away, this may be a read error. The chain is built from TRBV10-3 and TRBJ2-3; no firm D call. The CDR3 length is 11 residues. CDR1 is ENHRY, CDR2 SYGVKD, per germline. Trimming took 4 bases from V and 3 from J, leaving 2 bases between them. CDR3 DNA sequence: TGTGCCATCAGTGGAACAGATACGCAGTATTTT. The encoded protein is CAISGTDTQYF.

This clonotype appeared many times. This rearrangement joins TRBV24-1 to TRBJ2-1, with TRBD1 identical over 7 bases. The CDR3 totals 15 residues. Germline CDR1 and CDR2: KGHDR and SFDVKD. The trim removed 4 bases at V and 4 bases at J, leaving 6 bases unmatched. The CDR3 is CATSDLDRNYNEQFF. The CDR3 coding sequence is TGTGCCACCAGTGACCTGGACAGGAATTACAATGAGCAGTTCTTC.

J is TRBJ2-3 and V is TRBV7-2, with D maybe TRBD2 (6 bases). Trimming removed 1 base from V and 3 bases from J, with 17 bases in between. Germline CDR1 and CDR2: SGHTA and FQGNSA. CDR3 length: 17 amino acids. The CDR3 region has the DNA TGTGCCAGCAGCTTAGTCGGGAGAGGGTTGGGGACAGATACGCAGTATTTT. Its protein is CASSLVGRGLGTDTQYF. The whole variable domain, remainder taken from reference TRBV7-2 and TRBJ2-3, is GAGVSQSPSNKVTEKGKDVELRCDPISGHTALYWYRQSLGQGLEFLIYFQGNSAPDKSGLPSDRFSAERTGGSVSTLTIQRTQQEDSAVYLCASSLVGRGLGTDTQYFGPGTRLTVL.

V and J are TRBV20-1 and TRBJ2-5; D remains ambiguous. V was cut by 1 base and J by 5 bases, with 5 bases left in between. The length of the CDR3 is 11 residues. Germline CDR1 DFQATT, CDR2 SNEGSKA (reference sequence). As DNA, the CDR3 is TGCAGTGCTAGAGTTCTGGAGACCCAGTACTTC. This gives the protein CSARVLETQYF.

This clonotype was counted many times. V usage is TRBV7-2 and J usage is TRBJ2-7, with TRBD2 matching over 11 bases. V was pared by 2 bases and J by 2 bases, with 11 bases of the junction left unmatched. The CDR3 runs 18 residues. From germline, CDR1 is SGHTA and CDR2 FQGNSA. CDR3 coding DNA: TGTGCCAGCAGCTTAATGGCTAGCGGGAGGACCACTCCCTACGAGCAGTACTTC. The encoded protein is CASSLMASGRTTPYEQYF.

This clonotype was counted between two and nine times. This chain uses TRBV20-1 with TRBJ2-5; 11 bases match TRBD2. Trimming at V came to 0 bases and at J to 2 bases, leaving 8 bases not matched to a gene. Per germline, CDR1 DFQATT and CDR2 SNEGSKA (reference sequence). CDR3 length equals 17 residues. The CDR3 DNA follows: TGCAGTGCTAGAGATGATTTAGCGGGAGGGAATCAAGAGACCCAGTACTTC. The encoded protein is CSARDDLAGGNQETQYF.

Worth noting for this clonotype: The junction does not match germline at one end; this may be a read error. V and J are TRBV7-3 and TRBJ2-3; D perhaps matches TRBD1 (6 bases). In germline, CDR1 is SGHTA, CDR2 FQGTGA. CDR3 length: 19 residues. Here the CDR3 DNA reads TGTGCCAGCAGCTTAACCCAGGGGCACAGACATCCTAGCACGGATACGCAGTATTTT. It codes for CASSLTQGHRHPSTDTQYF.

This chain links TRBV6-5 with TRBJ2-7, with D hard to call. Germline assignment: CDR1 MNHEY and CDR2 SVGAGI. The CDR3 loop spans 15 amino acids. V lost 0 bases and J 0 bases, leaving 9 bases between the germline ends. CDR3 in amino acids: CASSYSRRASYEQYF. In nucleotides, the CDR3 is TGTGCCAGCAGTTACTCGCGTAGGGCCTCCTACGAGCAGTACTTC.

The V gene is TRBV11-2, the J gene TRBJ2-5; 7 bases align to TRBD1. The J segment lost 2 bases and the V segment lost 5 bases, leaving 8 bases of the junction unmatched. Germline loops: CDR1 SGHAT, CDR2 FQNNGV. The CDR3 is 15 residues long. The CDR3 loop is CASSKGQLSQETQYF. The DNA of the CDR3 is TGTGCCAGCAGCAAGGGACAGCTATCACAAGAGACCCAGTACTTC.

The chain links TRBV20-1 to TRBJ1-1, with D perhaps matching TRBD1 (5 bases). Germline V gene lookup returns CDR1 DFQATT and CDR2 SNEGSKA (reference sequence). V shed 1 base and J shed 1 base, with 16 bases lying between them. The CDR3 spans 16 residues. The CDR3 sequence is CSARVEGRVGNTEAFF. CDR3 sequence (DNA): TGCAGTGCTAGAGTCGAGGGACGGGTCGGGAACACTGAAGCTTTCTTT.

As for this clonotype: A much bigger clone sits one base away, suggesting this may be a read error. The chain couples TRBV12-3 or TRBV12-4 to TRBJ2-5; maybe TRBD1 (5 bases). The J call may be faulty, since TRBJ2-7 better matches the DNA end. The CDR3 spans 12 residues. Written as DNA, the CDR3 is TGTGCCAGCGGCGCAGGGAACCACGAGCAGTACTTC. Encoded protein: CASGAGNHEQYF.

There are a few counts of this clonotype. This chain connects TRBV20-1 to TRBJ2-3; D call uncertain. CDR1 is DFQATT and CDR2 is SNEGSKA in the germline V gene (reference sequence). V gave up 6 bases and J gave up 6 bases, with 16 bases separating them. The CDR3 runs 13 residues. CDR3 sequence: CSASRSGADTQYF. The CDR3 DNA is TGCAGTGCCAGCAGGTCTGGAGCTGATACGCAGTATTTT.

The chain carries TRBV15 and TRBJ2-1; D might be TRBD1 (5 bases). V lost 0 bases and J 5 bases, leaving 8 bases between the germline ends. This CDR3 is built from 14 residues. Per the germline V gene, CDR1 is LNHNV and CDR2 is YYDKDF (reference sequence). The CDR3, as DNA: TGTGCCACCAGCAGAGAGGGGCAGGACAATGAGCAGTTCTTC. Amino acid sequence: CATSREGQDNEQFF.

A single count supports this clonotype. The J gene is TRBJ2-3, the V gene TRBV7-3; D is ambiguous. Germline V gene sequence: CDR1 SGHTA, CDR2 FQGTGA. V lost 5 bases and J lost 5, with 14 bases in between. The CDR3 consists of 14 residues. For the CDR3, the DNA is TGTGCCAGCAGCCAGATGGGCGCCGGAGATACGCAGTATTTT. Translation gives CASSQMGAGDTQYF.

This clonotype was observed a few times. J is TRBJ2-1 and V is TRBV3-1, with TRBD2 matching over 7 bases. Germline loops: CDR1 LGHDT, CDR2 YNNKEL (reference sequence). This CDR3 has 14 residues. Trimming at V came to 6 bases and at J to 10 bases, leaving 12 bases not matched to a gene. The CDR3 DNA reads as TGTGCCAGCAGAACTACGACTACGGGGGGAGAGCAGTTCTTC. Protein product: CASRTTTTGGEQFF.

This clonotype was seen only a few times. A read error may produce the germline difference seen at one junction end. The gene calls are TRBV3-1 and TRBJ2-3, with 7 bases identical to TRBD2. Germline CDR1 reads LGHDT; CDR2 reads YNNKEL (reference sequence). The CDR3 totals 16 residues. CDR3: CTSSQLASGSTDTQYF. In DNA, the CDR3 is TGTACCAGCAGCCAACTTGCTAGCGGCAGCACAGATACGCAGTATTTT.

The rearrangement links TRBV7-8 to TRBJ2-2; the match to TRBD2 covers 8 bases. From germline, CDR1 is SGHVS and CDR2 FQNEAQ. V lost 8 bases and J lost 3; bases outside the gene matches: 8. This CDR3 has 15 residues. The CDR3 spells CASGPTSVHTGELFF. The CDR3 DNA is TGTGCCAGCGGGCCGACTAGCGTGCACACCGGGGAGCTGTTTTTT. Drawing the rest from reference TRBV7-8 and TRBJ2-2, the complete variable domain is GAGVSQSPRYKVAKRGQDVALRCDPISGHVSLFWYQQALGQGPEFLTYFQNEAQLDKSGLPSDRFFAERPEGSVSTLKIQRTQQEDSAVYLCASGPTSVHTGELFFGEGSRLTVL.

In DNA, the CDR3 is TGTGCCATCAGTGAGGGACTTAATGAAAAACTGTTTTTT. Residues: CAISEGLNEKLFF. The chain is built from TRBV10-3 and TRBJ1-4, with D hard to call. The CDR3 spans 13 residues. The germline V gene encodes CDR1 ENHRY and CDR2 SYGVKD. Trimming took 2 bases from V and 4 from J, leaving 5 bases between them.

The sample holds one count of this clonotype. The rearrangement links TRBV6-2 or TRBV6-3 to TRBJ2-2; unclear D gene. This CDR3 contains 15 residues. Germline V CDR1 and CDR2: MNHEY, SVGEGT. V shed 4 bases and J shed 5 bases, with 14 bases lying between them. CDR3 protein: CASSSPGAVTGELFF. The CDR3 DNA sequence: TGTGCCAGCAGTTCTCCAGGAGCAGTTACCGGGGAGCTGTTTTTT.

V usage is TRBV29-1 and J usage is TRBJ2-7, with 11 bases matching TRBD1. TRBJ2-5 matches the DNA end more closely, so the J call is doubtful. Looked up from germline, CDR1 is SQVTM and CDR2 is ANQGSEA. CDR3 length: 16 residues. The CDR3 reads CSVEDPRDRGLETQYF. The CDR3 nucleotides are TGCAGCGTTGAAGACCCCCGGGACAGGGGGTTGGAGACCCAGTACTTC.

To note about this clonotype: A single base separates this from a much larger clone, so it may be a read error. This chain connects TRBV7-2 to TRBJ2-7; D might be TRBD1 (6 bases). Per germline, CDR1 SGHTA and CDR2 FQGNSA. The CDR3 has 16 residues. This CDR3 reads CASGLLVAGQSYEQYF. DNA of the CDR3: TGTGCCAGCGGCTTGCTGGTGGCAGGACAGTCCTACGAGCAGTACTTC.